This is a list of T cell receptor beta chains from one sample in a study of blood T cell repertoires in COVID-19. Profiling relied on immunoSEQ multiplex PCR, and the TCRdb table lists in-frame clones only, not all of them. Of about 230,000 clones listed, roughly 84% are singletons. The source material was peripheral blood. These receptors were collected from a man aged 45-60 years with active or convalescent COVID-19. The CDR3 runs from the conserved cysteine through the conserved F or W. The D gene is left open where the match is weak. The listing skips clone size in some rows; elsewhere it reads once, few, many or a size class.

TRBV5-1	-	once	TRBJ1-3	CASSLVPLSGNTIYF	TGCGCCAGCAGCTTAGTACCACTCTCTGGAAACACCATATATTTT
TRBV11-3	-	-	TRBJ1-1	CASSFGGDTEAFF	TGTGCCAGCAGCTTCGGGGGTGACACTGAAGCTTTCTTT
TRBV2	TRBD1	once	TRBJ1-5	CASSGDSVSNQPQHF	TGTGCCAGCAGTGGGGACAGTGTTAGCAATCAGCCCCAGCATTTT
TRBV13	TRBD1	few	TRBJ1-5	CASSLGQLSNQPQHF	TGTGCCAGCAGCTTGGGACAGTTGAGCAATCAGCCCCAGCATTTT
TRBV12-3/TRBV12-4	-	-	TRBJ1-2	CASSVRGTSWYTF	TGTGCCAGCAGTGTCAGGGGTACTTCTTGGTACACCTTC
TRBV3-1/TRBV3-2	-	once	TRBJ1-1	CASSPGGGNTEAFF	TGTGCCAGCAGCCCCGGGGGGGGGAACACTGAAGCTTTCTTT
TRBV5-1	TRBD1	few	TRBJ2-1	CASSLALQGLNEQFF	TGCGCCAGCAGCTTGGCCCTACAGGGGTTGAATGAGCAGTTCTTC
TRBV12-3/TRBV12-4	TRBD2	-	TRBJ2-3	CASSPGGTQYF	TGTGCCAGCTCCCCGGGGGGTACGCAGTATTTT
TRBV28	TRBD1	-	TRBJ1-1	CASRTTGGNTEAFF	TGTGCCAGCAGAACGACAGGGGGGAACACTGAAGCTTTCTTT
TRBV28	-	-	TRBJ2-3	CASSLSAGYGTDTQYF	TGTGCCAGCAGTTTATCGGCGGGGTATGGTACAGATACGCAGTATTTT
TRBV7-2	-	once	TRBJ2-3	CASSEGFPTDTQYF	TGTGCCAGCAGCGAGGGATTTCCCACAGATACGCAGTATTTT
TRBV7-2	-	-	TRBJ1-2	CASSLREGIYGYTF	TGTGCCAGCAGCCTGCGGGAGGGCATCTATGGCTACACCTTC
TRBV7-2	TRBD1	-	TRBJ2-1	CASSFRGGRTEQFF	TGTGCCAGCAGCTTTAGAGGGGGCCGGACTGAGCAGTTCTTC
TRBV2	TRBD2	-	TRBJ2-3	CASKEGLAGVGDTQYF	TGTGCCAGCAAAGAGGGTCTAGCGGGGGTTGGAGATACGCAGTATTTT
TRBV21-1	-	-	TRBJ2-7	CASSPGQASSYEQYF	TGTGCCAGCAGCCCTGGACAGGCAAGCTCCTACGAGCAGTACTTC
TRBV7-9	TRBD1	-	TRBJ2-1	CAGNRGTYNEQFF	TGTGCCGGTAACAGGGGTACCTACAATGAGCAGTTCTTC
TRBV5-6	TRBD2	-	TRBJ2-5	CASSFGTSGDQETQYF	TGTGCCAGCAGCTTCGGGACTAGCGGGGACCAAGAGACCCAGTACTTC
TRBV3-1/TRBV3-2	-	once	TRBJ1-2	CASSQDPLQGSDGYTF	TGTGCCAGCAGCCAAGACCCCCTCCAGGGATCCGATGGCTACACCTTC
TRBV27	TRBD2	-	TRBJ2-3	CASSGRATDTQYF	TGTGCCAGCTCAGGGAGGGCGACAGATACGCAGTATTTT
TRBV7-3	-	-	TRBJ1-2	CASSLKGQGSGYTF	TGTGCCAGCAGCTTAAAGGGGCAGGGGTCTGGCTACACCTTC
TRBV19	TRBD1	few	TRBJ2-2	CASTRGTGELFF	TGTGCCAGTACCAGGGGGACCGGGGAGCTGTTTTTT
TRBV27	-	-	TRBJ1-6	CASSNGQRDSPLHF	TGTGCCAGCAGTAACGGACAGAGGGACTCACCCCTCCACTTT
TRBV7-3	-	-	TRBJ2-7	CASSLGGRDFDEQYF	TGTGCCAGCAGCTTAGGAGGACGGGACTTTGACGAGCAGTACTTC
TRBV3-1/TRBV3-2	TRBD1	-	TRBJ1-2	CASSVPGQRDGYTF	TGTGCCAGCAGCGTCCCGGGACAGAGGGATGGCTACACCTTC
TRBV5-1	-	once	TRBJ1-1	CASSLGGMSTEAFF	TGCGCCAGCAGCTTGGGCGGGATGTCCACTGAAGCTTTCTTT
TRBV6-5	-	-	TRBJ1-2	CASSLGPTGDGYTF	TGTGCCAGCAGTCTTGGGCCTACCGGGGATGGCTACACCTTC
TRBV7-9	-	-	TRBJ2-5	CASSLAQGPGTQYF	TGTGCCAGCAGCTTGGCACAGGGTCCGGGGACCCAGTACTTC
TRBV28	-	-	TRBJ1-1	CASSSPGSMGMNTEAFF	TGTGCCAGCAGTTCCCCGGGATCGATGGGGATGAACACTGAAGCTTTCTTT
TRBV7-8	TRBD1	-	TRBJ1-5	CASSLGRNLQGALQPQHF	TGTGCCAGCAGCTTAGGGCGCAATTTACAGGGGGCGCTTCAGCCCCAGCATTTT
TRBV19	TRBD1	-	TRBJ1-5	CASSGGNRGYQPQHF	TGTGCCAGTAGTGGCGGAAACAGGGGGTATCAGCCCCAGCATTTT
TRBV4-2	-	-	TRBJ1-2	CASSPLGTPRGYTF	TGTGCCAGCAGCCCACTGGGGACTCCGAGGGGCTACACCTTC
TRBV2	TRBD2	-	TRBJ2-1	CASSEKRGAYNEQFF	TGTGCCAGCAGTGAAAAGCGGGGGGCTTACAATGAGCAGTTCTTC
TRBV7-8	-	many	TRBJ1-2	CASSLVGRARGYTF	TGTGCCAGCAGCTTAGTGGGCAGGGCAAGGGGCTACACCTTC
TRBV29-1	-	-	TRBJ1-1	CSVERARGTEAFF	TGCAGCGTTGAGCGGGCCAGGGGTACTGAAGCTTTCTTT
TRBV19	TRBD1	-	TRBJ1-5	CASSRDRASNQPQHF	TGTGCCAGTAGTAGGGACAGGGCTAGCAATCAGCCCCAGCATTTT
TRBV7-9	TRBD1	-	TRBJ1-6	CASTLSRTGNSPLHF	TGTGCCAGCACCCTATCCCGGACAGGGAATTCACCCCTCCACTTT
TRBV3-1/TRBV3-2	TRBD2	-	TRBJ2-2	CASSQTPGGANTGELFF	TGTGCCAGCAGCCAAACACCCGGGGGGGCGAACACCGGGGAGCTGTTTTTT
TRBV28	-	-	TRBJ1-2	CASSPRHQANYGYTF	TGTGCCAGCAGCCCCCGACACCAAGCTAACTATGGCTACACCTTC
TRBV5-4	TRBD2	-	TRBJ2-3	CASSLAGGGTDTQYF	TGTGCCAGCAGCTTAGCGGGGGGGGGCACAGATACGCAGTATTTT
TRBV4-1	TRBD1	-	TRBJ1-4	CASSQSDRGYQKLFF	TGCGCCAGCAGCCAGTCGGACAGGGGTTATCAAAAACTGTTTTTT
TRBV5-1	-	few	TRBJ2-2	CASFRVRPNTGELFF	TGCGCCAGCTTCAGAGTCAGGCCGAACACCGGGGAGCTGTTTTTT
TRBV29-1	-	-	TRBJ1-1	CSARTVYNTEAFF	TGCAGCGCTAGGACAGTTTACAACACTGAAGCTTTCTTT